Listed below are T cell receptor beta chains from one sample, sequenced in a study of cytomegalovirus exposure and HLA in healthy donors. Using immunoSEQ multiplex PCR, the repertoire was profiled, and TCRdb retains in-frame clones only, with some absent. Of roughly 200,000 clones in the sample, around 83% are singletons; the top ten hold 2.7%. The sample was PBMCs. These receptor sequences come from a woman in her 40s in good health and CMV-seronegative. Each CDR3 is given with its conserved first and last residue. The order of the fields is D gene, J gene, clone size, V gene, CDR3 DNA, CDR3 protein. A D gene is named only where the DNA matches it firmly. For some rows the clone size is stated as once, few or many, or as a class when expanded; others skip it.

>TRBD1|TRBJ2-1|.|TRBV27
TGTGCCAGCACACGGACAGGATACAATGAGCAGTTCTTC
CASTRTGYNEQFF
>.|TRBJ1-4|.|TRBV4-1
TGCGCCAGCAGCCAAGATTCTCCGAGTGATGAAAAACTGTTTTTT
CASSQDSPSDEKLFF
>.|TRBJ1-2|.|TRBV7-8
TGTGCCAGCAGCGCCCCCGGGGGGGTTAACTATGGCTACACCTTC
CASSAPGGVNYGYTF
>.|TRBJ2-3|.|TRBV9
TGTGCCAGCAGCCAGGTCACAGATACGCAGTATTTT
CASSQVTDTQYF
>.|TRBJ2-7|.|TRBV6-6
TGTGCCAGCAGTTACTCGGGCGCCGGCTACGAGCAGTACTTC
CASSYSGAGYEQYF
>TRBD1|TRBJ1-5|few|TRBV28
TGTGCCAGCAGTTTACAGGGGGGTCAGCCCCAGCATTTT
CASSLQGGQPQHF
>TRBD1|TRBJ2-5|.|TRBV5-1
TGCGCCAGCAGCTTTCTGACAGGGGGAGGAGAGACCCAGTACTTC
CASSFLTGGGETQYF
>.|TRBJ2-7|.|TRBV5-4
TGTGCCAGCACCACTAGGGGGGGGATCTACGAGCAGTACTTC
CASTTRGGIYEQYF
>.|TRBJ1-6|.|TRBV5-8
TGTGCCAGCAGCTCCAGACAGAGCTCCTATAATTCACCCCTCCACTTT
CASSSRQSSYNSPLHF
>.|TRBJ1-1|.|TRBV15
TGTGCCACCAGCAGAGAAAATCGGTACAGGGACACTGAAGCTTTCTTT
CATSRENRYRDTEAFF
>TRBD2|TRBJ2-7|once|TRBV5-4
TGTGCCAGCAGCCCGGGACTAGCGGACGACGAGCAGTACTTC
CASSPGLADDEQYF
>.|TRBJ2-7|.|TRBV25-1
TGTGCCAGCAGAACCGAGGGCGTCTACGAGCAGTACTTC
CASRTEGVYEQYF
>.|TRBJ2-2|.|TRBV5-1
TGCGCCTGCCGAATGGACTGGAACACCGGGGAGCTGTTTTTT
CACRMDWNTGELFF
>.|TRBJ2-3|.|TRBV6-4
TGTGCCAGCAGTGGCCGGAGGGGCACAGATACGCAGTATTTT
CASSGRRGTDTQYF
>TRBD1|TRBJ1-1|.|TRBV30
TGTGCCTGGCAGGGACAGGCGAACACTGAAGCTTTCTTT
CAWQGQANTEAFF
>.|TRBJ2-7|.|TRBV4-1
TGCGCCAGCAGCCAAGGGAGGGAGCAGTACTTC
CASSQGREQYF
>.|TRBJ2-5|.|TRBV30
TGTGCCTGGAGTCGATGGACAGGGAGGGCCCAAGAGACCCAGTACTTC
CAWSRWTGRAQETQYF
>.|TRBJ2-2|.|TRBV10-3
TGTGCCATCAGCGGGCCGGGACAAAACACCGGGGAGCTGTTTTTT
CAISGPGQNTGELFF
>TRBD1|TRBJ2-3|few|TRBV28
TGTGCCAGCAAACCGGGACAGGCGGTGCAGTATTTT
CASKPGQAVQYF
>.|TRBJ1-1|.|TRBV7-9
TGTGCCAGCAGCTTAGGGACAACGAACACTGAAGCTTTCTTT
CASSLGTTNTEAFF
>.|TRBJ2-3|.|TRBV5-4
TGTGCCAGCAGATACGGGTACACAGATACGCAGTATTTT
CASRYGYTDTQYF
>.|TRBJ2-3|.|TRBV27
TGTGCCAGCAGTTTATTGGTCGGACTTACCTTAAGCACAGATACGCAGTATTTT
CASSLLVGLTLSTDTQYF
>.|TRBJ1-1|.|TRBV27
TGTGCCAGCAGTTTGCGGGGATCTCGCACTGAAGCTTTCTTT
CASSLRGSRTEAFF
>.|TRBJ1-1|.|TRBV29-1
TGCAGCGTTGCCCCCGGGGTGGTAGAAGCTTTCTTT
CSVAPGVVEAFF
>.|TRBJ1-1|.|TRBV5-4
TGTGCCAGCAGCTTGGGGGGGGGCAGGAAGACTGAAGCTTTCTTT
CASSLGGGRKTEAFF
>.|TRBJ2-7|.|TRBV19
TGTGCCAGTAGTACGGACTTCTTGAGCTCCTACGAGCAGTACTTC
CASSTDFLSSYEQYF
>.|TRBJ1-1|.|TRBV9
TGTGCCAGCAGCCGTGACACGAACACTGAAGCTTTCTTT
CASSRDTNTEAFF
>TRBD1|TRBJ1-1|.|TRBV2
TGTGCCAGCAGGGTTGACAGGGTAGCTGAAGCTTTCTTT
CASRVDRVAEAFF
>.|TRBJ2-5|.|TRBV5-1
TGCGCCAGCAGCTTCGCGGGCACTGCAGAGACCCAGTACTTC
CASSFAGTAETQYF
>.|TRBJ2-7|.|TRBV5-1
TGCGCCAGCAGCTTGATGCGGGGTACGGGGGAGCAGTACTTC
CASSLMRGTGEQYF
>TRBD1|TRBJ1-2|.|TRBV27
TGTGCCAGCAGTCCGGGACAGGGCCAGCGGGGCTACACCTTC
CASSPGQGQRGYTF
>.|TRBJ1-6|.|TRBV9
TGTGCCAGCAGCGTAGAGGGGGGGGTCCTAAGCTTT
CASSVEGGVLSF
>.|TRBJ2-6|.|TRBV27
TGTGCCAGCAGTTTTGGGCCTGGGGCCAACGTCCTGACTTTC
CASSFGPGANVLTF
>.|TRBJ1-2|.|TRBV29-1
TGCAGCGTTGAAGGCCCCCCGGGTCATTCTAACTATGGCTACACCTTC
CSVEGPPGHSNYGYTF
>TRBD1|TRBJ1-2|.|TRBV5-4
TGTGCCAGCATAGGACAGGGTTTCGATGGCTACACCTTC
CASIGQGFDGYTF
>TRBD2|TRBJ2-1|.|TRBV10-2
TGCGCCACGCTGACGACTAGCGGCTTGGGGAATGAGCAGTTCTTC
CATLTTSGLGNEQFF
>.|TRBJ1-2|.|TRBV6-1
TGTGCCAGCAGTGAAGCGCTTCGGACAGCCTATGGCTACACCTTC
CASSEALRTAYGYTF
>.|TRBJ1-3|.|TRBV29-1
TGCAGCGTTGTTGGGGGGGCGAACACCATATATTTT
CSVVGGANTIYF
>TRBD2|TRBJ2-3|.|TRBV27
TGTGCCAGCAATAGCGGGAGGGCCGGCACAGATACGCAGTATTTT
CASNSGRAGTDTQYF
>.|TRBJ1-1|.|TRBV7-9
TGTGCCAGCAGCCCGGCCGACTCCGGCACTGAAGCTTTCTTT
CASSPADSGTEAFF
>TRBD1|TRBJ2-5|.|TRBV7-9
TGTTCCAGCAGCACTCGACAGGGGGGGGAGACCCAGTACTTC
CSSSTRQGGETQYF
>.|TRBJ1-2|once|TRBV29-1
TGCAGCGAAAATTTGAGTTATCCGGCCCGGGTTCATGGCTACACCTTC
CSENLSYPARVHGYTF
>.|TRBJ1-1|.|TRBV7-6
TGTGCCAGCAGCTTAGCTGCAGGGTTTAACACTGAAGCTTTCTTT
CASSLAAGFNTEAFF
>.|TRBJ1-4|.|TRBV5-8
TGTGCCAGCAGGCGGACAGTTCAAAATGAAAAACTGTTTTTT
CASRRTVQNEKLFF
>.|TRBJ1-2|.|TRBV5-6
TGTGCCAGCAGCTATCAGGGAGGAGGCTACACCTTC
CASSYQGGGYTF
>TRBD1|TRBJ2-5|few|TRBV27
TGTGCCAGCAGTTTTGGGACAGGGGAGCTTTTGGCCCAGTACTTC
CASSFGTGELLAQYF
>TRBD2|TRBJ2-7|.|TRBV28
TGTGCCAGCAGAACCCCTAGCGGAACCTACGAGCAGTACTTC
CASRTPSGTYEQYF